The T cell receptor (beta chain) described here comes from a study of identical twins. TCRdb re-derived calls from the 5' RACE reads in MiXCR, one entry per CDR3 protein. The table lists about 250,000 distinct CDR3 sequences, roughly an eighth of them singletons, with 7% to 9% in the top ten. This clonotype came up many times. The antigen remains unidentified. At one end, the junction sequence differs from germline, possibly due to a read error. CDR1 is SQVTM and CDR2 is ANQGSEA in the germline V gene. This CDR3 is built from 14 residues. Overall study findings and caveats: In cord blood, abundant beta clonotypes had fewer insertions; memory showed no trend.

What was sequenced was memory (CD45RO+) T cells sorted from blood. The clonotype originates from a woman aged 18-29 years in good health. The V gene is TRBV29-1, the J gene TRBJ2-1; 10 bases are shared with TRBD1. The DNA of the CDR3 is TGCAGCGTTCAAGACAGGGGGCTCAACAATGAGCAGTTCTTC. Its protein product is CSVQDRGLNNEQFF.